This entry describes one TCR beta chain. Its specificity is unknown. This specimen comes from a study of shared clonotypes between healthy human individuals. Assay execution proceeded at the deep level. Sequenced by immunoSEQ multiplex PCR; TCRdb stores in-frame clones only, minus some. Among a few hundred thousand clones listed, more than 70% were seen once. Study-wide results and caveats: The study drew on few donors, limiting represented genetic and exposure-history diversity.

Germline CDR1 SQVTM, CDR2 ANQGSEA. V was pared by 0 bases and J by 2 bases, with 1 base of the junction left unmatched. The CDR3 runs to 14 residues. The rearrangement joins TRBV29-1 to TRBJ2-7; 10 bases agree with TRBD2. This receptor was identified in a woman in her thirties or forties in good health. Some clones in this sample may be carry-over from other donors' samples. Sequenced: PBMCs. DNA for the CDR3: TGCAGCGTTGAAGACACTAGCGGGGCCTACGAGCAGTACTTC. Translation gives CSVEDTSGAYEQYF.